The present T cell receptor (beta chain) was sequenced within a study of neoadjuvant anti-PD-1 for oral cavity cancer. Study-level information: Non-progressing patients received a fourth nivolumab dose near day 43, then surgery on days 50-56.

Germline-derived CDR1 and CDR2 are SGDLS and YYNGEE. V was shortened by 2 bases and J by 5 bases, with 16 bases between the two germline ends. The CDR3 spans 15 residues. This clone has more than one count but fewer than ten. The data were produced by immunoSEQ multiplex PCR, yet TCRdb's version contains in-frame clones alone and is incomplete. The profile covers 63,000 or so clones, with approximately 87% appearing a single time and 2.5% to 3.5% taken by the ten largest. Described time point: after neoadjuvant nivolumab, at surgical resection. Patients were newly diagnosed with stage II-IVA oral cavity squamous cell carcinoma without prior systemic or radiation treatment. Patients had HPV-negative, locally advanced oral cavity squamous cell carcinoma. PBMCs were not maintained or expanded in culture before analysis.

The rearrangement uses TRBV9 and TRBJ1-1, with D tentatively TRBD1 (5 bases). This clonotype was sampled from a person aged 40-85 years with oral cavity squamous cell carcinoma. The material sequenced was PBMCs, taken after nivolumab (anti-PD-1) treatment. The CDR3 loop reads CASSVNSAPGTEAFF. Written as DNA, the CDR3 is TGTGCCAGCAGCGTTAATTCGGCGCCAGGGACTGAAGCTTTCTTT.